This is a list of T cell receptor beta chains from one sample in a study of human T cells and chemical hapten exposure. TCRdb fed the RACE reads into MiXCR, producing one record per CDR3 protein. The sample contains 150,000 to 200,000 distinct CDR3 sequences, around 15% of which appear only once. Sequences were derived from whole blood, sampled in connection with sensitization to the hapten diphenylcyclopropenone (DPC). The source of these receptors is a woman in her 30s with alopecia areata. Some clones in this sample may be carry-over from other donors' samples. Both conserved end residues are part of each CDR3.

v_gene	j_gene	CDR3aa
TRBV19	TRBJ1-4	CASTQRGRGNEKLFF
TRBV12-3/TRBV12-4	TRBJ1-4	CASSLRVEVLTNEKLFF
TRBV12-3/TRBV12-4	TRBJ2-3	CASSDPSGSTDTQYF
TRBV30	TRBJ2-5	CAWSIWGTQETQYF
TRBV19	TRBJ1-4	CASRTGEEKLFF
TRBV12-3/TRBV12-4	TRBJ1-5	CAGTSGSGQSPQHF
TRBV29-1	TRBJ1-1	CSVAQGGAFF
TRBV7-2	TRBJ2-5	CASSPAQETQYF
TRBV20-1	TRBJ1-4	CSARDLGKTNEKLFF
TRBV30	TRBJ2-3	CAWSVGGTDTQYF
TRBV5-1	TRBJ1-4	CASSTGRTDEKLFF
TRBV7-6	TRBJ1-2	CASSSGPEGNYGYTF
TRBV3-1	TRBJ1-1	CASSPTQGTEAFF
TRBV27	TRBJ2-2	CASSFPTGELFF
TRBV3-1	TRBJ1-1	CASCTAPNTEAFF
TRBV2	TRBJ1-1	CASSVGRSAEAFF
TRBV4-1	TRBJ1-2	CASSQEGVGYGYTF
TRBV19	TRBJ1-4	CASGLSNEKLFF
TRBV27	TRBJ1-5	CASRVTWDNQPQHF
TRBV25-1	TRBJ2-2	CASSVGTTNTGELFF
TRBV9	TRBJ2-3	CASSVAAGDTQYF
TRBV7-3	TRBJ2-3	CASSLTIDRGTDTQYF
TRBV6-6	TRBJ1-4	CASRLTGATNEKLFF
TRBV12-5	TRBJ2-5	CASGSQGWQETQYF
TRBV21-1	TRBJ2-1	CASSKDPGPPNEQFF
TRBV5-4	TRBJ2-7	CASSPGGAVPYEQYF
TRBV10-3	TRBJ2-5	CAISQSSPATQYF
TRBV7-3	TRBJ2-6	CASSANRAGANVLTF
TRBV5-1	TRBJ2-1	CASSREGLAASYNEQFF
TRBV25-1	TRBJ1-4	CASSPGWEKLFF
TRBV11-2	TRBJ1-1	CASSLRPNTEAFF
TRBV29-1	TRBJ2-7	CSVEKDTYEQYF
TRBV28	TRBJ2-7	CASSLIQIYEQYF
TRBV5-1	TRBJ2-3	CASSSPGLAGADTQYF
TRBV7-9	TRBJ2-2	CASNPAAQPAGELFF
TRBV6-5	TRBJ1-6	CASSYFGQNNSPLHF
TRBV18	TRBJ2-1	CASSPLQRVNEQFF
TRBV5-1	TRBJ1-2	CASSYGLNNNYGYTF
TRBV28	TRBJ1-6	CASSAIETAPNSPLHF
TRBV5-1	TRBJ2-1	CASSLRTSYNEQFF